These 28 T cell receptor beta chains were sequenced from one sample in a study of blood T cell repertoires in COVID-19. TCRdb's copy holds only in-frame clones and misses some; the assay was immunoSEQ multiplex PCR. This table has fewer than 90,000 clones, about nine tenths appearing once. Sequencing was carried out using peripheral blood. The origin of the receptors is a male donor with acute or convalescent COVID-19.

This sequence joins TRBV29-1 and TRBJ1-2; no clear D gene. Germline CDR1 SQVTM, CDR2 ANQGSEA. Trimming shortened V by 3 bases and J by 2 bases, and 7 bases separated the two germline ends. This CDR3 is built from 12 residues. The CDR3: CSVDHSNYGYTF. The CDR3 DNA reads TGCAGCGTTGACCACAGCAACTATGGCTACACCTTC.

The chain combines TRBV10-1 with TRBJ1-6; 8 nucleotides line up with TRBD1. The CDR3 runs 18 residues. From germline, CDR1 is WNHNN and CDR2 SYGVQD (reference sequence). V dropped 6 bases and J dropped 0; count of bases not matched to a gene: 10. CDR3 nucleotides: TGCGCCAGCAGCGGGACAGGACCTAAAAGCTCCTATAATTCACCCCTCCACTTT. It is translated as CASSGTGPKSSYNSPLHF.

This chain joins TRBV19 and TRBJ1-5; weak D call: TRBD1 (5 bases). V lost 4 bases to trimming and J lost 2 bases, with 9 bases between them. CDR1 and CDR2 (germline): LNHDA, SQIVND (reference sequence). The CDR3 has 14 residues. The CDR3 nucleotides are TGTGCCAGTAGTACGCAGGGCGGCAATCAGCCCCAGCATTTT. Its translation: CASSTQGGNQPQHF. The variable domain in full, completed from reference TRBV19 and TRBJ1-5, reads DGGITQSPKYLFRKEGQNVTLSCEQNLNHDAMYWYRQDPGQGLRLIYYSQIVNDFQKGDIAEGYSVSREKKESFPLTVTSAQKNPTAFYLCASSTQGGNQPQHFGDGTRLSIL.

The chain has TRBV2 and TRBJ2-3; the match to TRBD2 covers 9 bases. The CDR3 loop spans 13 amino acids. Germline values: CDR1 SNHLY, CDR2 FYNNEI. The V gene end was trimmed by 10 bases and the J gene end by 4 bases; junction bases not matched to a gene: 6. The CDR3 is CATGLAVPDTQYF. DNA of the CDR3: TGTGCCACGGGACTAGCAGTCCCAGATACGCAGTATTTT.

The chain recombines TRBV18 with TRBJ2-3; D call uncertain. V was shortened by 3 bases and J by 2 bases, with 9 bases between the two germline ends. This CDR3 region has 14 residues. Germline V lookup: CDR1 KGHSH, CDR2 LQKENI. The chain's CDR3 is CASSPTDTTDTQYF. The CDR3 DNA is TGTGCCAGCTCACCTACTGACACCACAGATACGCAGTATTTT.

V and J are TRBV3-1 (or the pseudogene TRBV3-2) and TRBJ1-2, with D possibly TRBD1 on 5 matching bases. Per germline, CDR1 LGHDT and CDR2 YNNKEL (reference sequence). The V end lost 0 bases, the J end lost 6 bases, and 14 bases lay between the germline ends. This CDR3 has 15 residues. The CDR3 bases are TGTGCCAGCAGCCAAGAATCGGAGGGGTTAGATGGCTACACCTTC. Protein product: CASSQESEGLDGYTF.

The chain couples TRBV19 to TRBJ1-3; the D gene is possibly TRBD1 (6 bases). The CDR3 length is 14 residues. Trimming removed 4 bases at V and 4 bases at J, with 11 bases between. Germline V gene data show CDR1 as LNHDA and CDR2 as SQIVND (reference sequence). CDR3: CASSNQGHGNTIYF. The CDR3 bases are TGTGCCAGTAGTAACCAGGGGCACGGAAACACCATATATTTT.

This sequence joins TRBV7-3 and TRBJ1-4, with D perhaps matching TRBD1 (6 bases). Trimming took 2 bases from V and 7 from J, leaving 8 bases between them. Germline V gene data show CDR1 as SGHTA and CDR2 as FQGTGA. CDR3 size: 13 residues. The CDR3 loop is CASSLVQGEKLFF. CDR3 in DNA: TGTGCCAGCAGCTTAGTACAGGGTGAAAAACTGTTTTTT.

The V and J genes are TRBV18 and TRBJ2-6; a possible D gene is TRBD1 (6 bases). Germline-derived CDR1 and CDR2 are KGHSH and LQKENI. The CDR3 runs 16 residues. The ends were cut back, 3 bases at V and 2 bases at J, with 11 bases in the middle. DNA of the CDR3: TGTGCCAGCTCACCCGACTCAGGGGCTGGGGCCAACGTCCTGACTTTC. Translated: CASSPDSGAGANVLTF.

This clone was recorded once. In DNA, the CDR3 is TGTGCCAGCAGTTACAGGCGCGGGGGGGCCGTCAATGAGCAGTTCTTC. Its protein is CASSYRRGGAVNEQFF. V usage is TRBV6-5 and J usage is TRBJ2-1; 9 nucleotides line up with TRBD2. With V trimmed by 2 bases and J by 6 bases, 8 bases remained unmatched. The germline V gene has CDR1 MNHEY and CDR2 SVGAGI. The length of the CDR3 is 16 residues.

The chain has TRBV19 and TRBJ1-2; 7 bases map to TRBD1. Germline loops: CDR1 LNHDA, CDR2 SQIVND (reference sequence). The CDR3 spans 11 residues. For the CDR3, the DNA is TGTGCGGCAACAGGGGACTATGGCTACACCTTC. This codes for CAATGDYGYTF.

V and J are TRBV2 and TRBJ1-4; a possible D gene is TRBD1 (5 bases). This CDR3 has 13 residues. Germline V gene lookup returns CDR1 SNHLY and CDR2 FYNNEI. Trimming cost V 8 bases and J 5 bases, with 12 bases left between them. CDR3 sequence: CASVYRTNEKLFF. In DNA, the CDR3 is TGTGCCAGCGTGTACAGGACCAATGAAAAACTGTTTTTT.

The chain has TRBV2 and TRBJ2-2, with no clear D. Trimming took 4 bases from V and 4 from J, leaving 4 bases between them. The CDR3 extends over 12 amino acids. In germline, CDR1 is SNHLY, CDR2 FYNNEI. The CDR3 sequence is CASSAVTGELFF. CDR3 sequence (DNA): TGTGCCAGCAGTGCAGTCACCGGGGAGCTGTTTTTT.

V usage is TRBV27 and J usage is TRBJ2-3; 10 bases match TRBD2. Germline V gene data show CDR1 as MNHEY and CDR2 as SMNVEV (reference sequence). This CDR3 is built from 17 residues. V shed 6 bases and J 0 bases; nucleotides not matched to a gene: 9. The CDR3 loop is CASSSGSGGESTDTQYF. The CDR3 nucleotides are TGTGCCAGCAGCTCGGGAAGCGGGGGGGAGAGCACAGATACGCAGTATTTT.

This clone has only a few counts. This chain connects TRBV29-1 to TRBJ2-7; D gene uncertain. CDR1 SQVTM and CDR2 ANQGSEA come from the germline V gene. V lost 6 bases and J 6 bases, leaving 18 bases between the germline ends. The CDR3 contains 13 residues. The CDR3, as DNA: TGCAGCGTGAGAGTGAGCTCATGGTCCGAGCAGTACTTC. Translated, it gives CSVRVSSWSEQYF.

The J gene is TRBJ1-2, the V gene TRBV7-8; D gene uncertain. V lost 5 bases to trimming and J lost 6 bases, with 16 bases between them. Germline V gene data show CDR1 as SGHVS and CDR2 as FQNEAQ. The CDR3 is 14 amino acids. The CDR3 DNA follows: TGTGCCAGCAGCCATTCAGGAGCGGGAAATGGCTACACCTTC. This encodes CASSHSGAGNGYTF.

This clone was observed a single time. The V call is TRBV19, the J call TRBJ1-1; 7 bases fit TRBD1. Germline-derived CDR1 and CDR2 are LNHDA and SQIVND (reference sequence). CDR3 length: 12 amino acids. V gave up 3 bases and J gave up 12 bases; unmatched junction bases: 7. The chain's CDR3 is CASSIWDSYPFF. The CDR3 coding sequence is TGTGCCAGTAGTATTTGGGACAGCTATCCTTTCTTT.

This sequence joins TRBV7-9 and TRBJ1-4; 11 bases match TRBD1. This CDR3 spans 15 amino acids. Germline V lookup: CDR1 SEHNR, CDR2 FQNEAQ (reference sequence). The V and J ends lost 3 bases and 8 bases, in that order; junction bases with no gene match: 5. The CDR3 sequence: CASSLRTGGEEKLFF. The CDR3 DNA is TGTGCCAGCAGCTTGAGGACAGGGGGCGAGGAAAAACTGTTTTTT. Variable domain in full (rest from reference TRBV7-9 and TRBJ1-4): DTGVSQNPRHKITKRGQNVTFRCDPISEHNRLYWYRQTLGQGPEFLTYFQNEAQLEKSRLLSDRFSAERPKGSFSTLEIQRTEQGDSAMYLCASSLRTGGEEKLFFGSGTQLSVL.

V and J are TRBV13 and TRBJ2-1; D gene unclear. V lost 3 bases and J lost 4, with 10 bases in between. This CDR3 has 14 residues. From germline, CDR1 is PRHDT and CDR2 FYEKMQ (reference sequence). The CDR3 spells CASSFNMRYNEQFF. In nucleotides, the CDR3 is TGTGCCAGCAGCTTTAACATGAGGTACAATGAGCAGTTCTTC. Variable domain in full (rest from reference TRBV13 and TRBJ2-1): AAGVIQSPRHLIKEKRETATLKCYPIPRHDTVYWYQQGPGQDPQFLISFYEKMQSDKGSIPDRFSAQQFSDYHSELNMSSLELGDSALYFCASSFNMRYNEQFFGPGTRLTVL.

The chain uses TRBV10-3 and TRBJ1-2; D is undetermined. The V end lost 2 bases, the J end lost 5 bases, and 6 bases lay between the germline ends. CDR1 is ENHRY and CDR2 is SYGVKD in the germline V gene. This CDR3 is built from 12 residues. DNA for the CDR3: TGTGCCATCAGTGAGGGGCCGTATGGCTACACCTTC. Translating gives CAISEGPYGYTF.

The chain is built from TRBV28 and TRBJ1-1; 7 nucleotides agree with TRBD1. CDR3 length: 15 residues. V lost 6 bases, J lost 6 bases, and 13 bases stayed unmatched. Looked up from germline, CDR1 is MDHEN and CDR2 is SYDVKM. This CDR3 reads CASRRGDRAVAEAFF. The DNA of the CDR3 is TGTGCCAGCAGACGAGGAGACAGGGCTGTCGCTGAAGCTTTCTTT.

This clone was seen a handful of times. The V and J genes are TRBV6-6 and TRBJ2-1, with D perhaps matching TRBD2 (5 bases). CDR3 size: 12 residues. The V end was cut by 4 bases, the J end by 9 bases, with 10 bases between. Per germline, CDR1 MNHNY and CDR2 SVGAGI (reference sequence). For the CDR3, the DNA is TGTGCCAGCAGTTCACTAGGCCGTGAGCAGTTCTTC. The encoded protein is CASSSLGREQFF.

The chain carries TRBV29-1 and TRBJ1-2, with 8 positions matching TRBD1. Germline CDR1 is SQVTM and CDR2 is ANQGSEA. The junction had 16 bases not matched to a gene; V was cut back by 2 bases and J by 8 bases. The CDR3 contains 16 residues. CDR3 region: CSVESGQGRGASGYTF. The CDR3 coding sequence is TGCAGCGTTGAATCCGGACAGGGAAGGGGGGCTAGCGGCTACACCTTC.

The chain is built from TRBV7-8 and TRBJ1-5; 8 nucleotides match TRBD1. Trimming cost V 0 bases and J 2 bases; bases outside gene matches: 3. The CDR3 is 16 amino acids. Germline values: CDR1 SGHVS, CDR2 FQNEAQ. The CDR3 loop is CASSLAQGAGNQPQHF. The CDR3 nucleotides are TGTGCCAGCAGCTTAGCCCAGGGGGCGGGCAATCAGCCCCAGCATTTT.

Written as DNA, the CDR3 is TGTGCCAGCAGTTACTCAGGACGGGACAGGGTCTTTGAGCAGTTCTTC. Residues: CASSYSGRDRVFEQFF. The J gene is TRBJ2-1, the V gene TRBV6-5; TRBD1 aligns across 9 bases. Germline assignment: CDR1 MNHEY and CDR2 SVGAGI. The CDR3 length is 16 residues. The J segment lost 9 bases and the V segment lost 0 bases, leaving 9 bases of the junction unmatched.

CDR3 sequence (DNA): TGTGCCAGCAGCTTGTTCCAGCGGGCCCTTATCCTGAATGAGCAGTTCTTC. Protein: CASSLFQRALILNEQFF. The chain is built from TRBV5-5 and TRBJ2-1, with D possibly matching TRBD2 (6 bases). The length of the CDR3 is 17 residues. Germline V CDR1 and CDR2: SGHKS, YYEKEE (reference sequence). V lost 1 base to trimming and J lost 7 bases, with 21 bases between them. Variable domain in full (rest from reference TRBV5-5 and TRBJ2-1): DAGVTQSPTHLIKTRGQQVTLRCSPISGHKSVSWYQQVLGQGPQFIFQYYEKEERGRGNFPDRFSARQFPNYSSELNVNALLLGDSALYLCASSLFQRALILNEQFFGPGTRLTVL.

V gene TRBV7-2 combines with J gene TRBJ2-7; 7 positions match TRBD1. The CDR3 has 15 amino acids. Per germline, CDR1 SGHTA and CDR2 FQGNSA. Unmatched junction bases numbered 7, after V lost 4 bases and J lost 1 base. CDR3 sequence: CASSSLQGRSYEQYF. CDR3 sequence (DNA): TGTGCCAGCAGCTCCCTACAGGGGCGGTCCTACGAGCAGTACTTC. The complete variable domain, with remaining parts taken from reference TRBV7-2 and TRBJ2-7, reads GAGVSQSPSNKVTEKGKDVELRCDPISGHTALYWYRQSLGQGLEFLIYFQGNSAPDKSGLPSDRFSAERTGGSVSTLTIQRTQQEDSAVYLCASSSLQGRSYEQYFGPGTRLTVT.

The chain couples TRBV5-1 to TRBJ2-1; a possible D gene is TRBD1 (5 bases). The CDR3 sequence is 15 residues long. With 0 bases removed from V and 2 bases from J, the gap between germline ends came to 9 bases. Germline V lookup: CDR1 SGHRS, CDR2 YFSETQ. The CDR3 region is CASSLDRITYNEQFF. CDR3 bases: TGCGCCAGCAGCTTGGACAGGATCACCTACAATGAGCAGTTCTTC.